Listed below are T cell receptor beta chains from one sample, sequenced in a study of beta chain features in type 1 diabetes. Sequencing used immunoSEQ multiplex PCR; TCRdb keeps in-frame clones, though not all of them. The table has approximately 150,000 clones, about 10% seen once. Material for sequencing was naive CD4+ T cells from blood. The receptors originated from a man between 18 and 35 years old in good health. Both conserved end residues are part of each CDR3. The D gene is left open where the match is weak. Clone size is given for some rows only: seen once, a few or many times, or a class if the clone is expanded.

length,size,D,J,V,DNA,CDR3
14,NA,TRBD2,TRBJ2-7,TRBV6-1,TGTGCCATCGCGCGACTAGCGGGGGGGTACGAGCAGTACTTC,CAIARLAGGYEQYF
15,few,TRBD2,TRBJ2-1,TRBV6-5,TGTGCCAGCAATCCCGGGACTAGCGGGGTCGTTGAGCAGTTCTTC,CASNPGTSGVVEQFF
13,NA,NA,TRBJ2-1,TRBV11-3,TGTGCCAGCAGTTCAGCTAGCCGGGATGAGCAGTTCTTC,CASSSASRDEQFF
11,few,NA,TRBJ2-7,TRBV28,TGTGCCAGCACCAACGGGGGCGAGCAGTACTTC,CASTNGGEQYF
18,few,NA,TRBJ2-6,TRBV7-8,TGTGCCAGCAGCCCAGCGAGGGACGGGAGCTCTGGGGCCAACGTCCTGACTTTC,CASSPARDGSSGANVLTF
16,NA,TRBD1,TRBJ2-7,TRBV27,TGTGCCAGCAGTCCCTGGGACAGGGGCTACTCCTACGAGCAGTACTTC,CASSPWDRGYSYEQYF
19,NA,TRBD2,TRBJ2-3,TRBV4-3,TGCGCCAGCAGCCAAGATCTTCCGGTGTGGGGACTAGCCACAGATACGCAGTATTTT,CASSQDLPVWGLATDTQYF
14,many,TRBD2,TRBJ2-4,TRBV5-4,TGTGCCAGCAGCTTCGGGGGGGATGGAAACATTCAGTACTTC,CASSFGGDGNIQYF
14,few,NA,TRBJ2-7,TRBV7-9,TGTGCCAGCAGCCGCCCGGAGGGAGTGGGCGAGCAGTACTTC,CASSRPEGVGEQYF
14,few,TRBD2,TRBJ2-7,TRBV18,TGTGCCAGCTCACCCGGACTAGCCTCCTACGAGCAGTACTTC,CASSPGLASYEQYF
10,many,NA,TRBJ1-1,TRBV29-1,TGCAGCGTTGATTCCGGTGAAGCTTTCTTT,CSVDSGEAFF
16,few,TRBD1,TRBJ2-2,TRBV9,TGTGCCAGCAGCGTAGCGGGACAGGGGTATACCGGGGAGCTGTTTTTT,CASSVAGQGYTGELFF
13,NA,NA,TRBJ2-7,TRBV11-2,TGTGCCAGCAGCTTCTCGGCGGACTACGAGCAGTACTTC,CASSFSADYEQYF
14,few,TRBD2,TRBJ2-3,TRBV27,TGTGCCAGCGCCGGGACTAGTACAGGGGATACGCAGTATTTT,CASAGTSTGDTQYF
15,NA,NA,TRBJ2-5,TRBV5-4,TGTGCCAGCAGCTCCAGTCAGGGCTCGGCAGAGACCCAGTACTTC,CASSSSQGSAETQYF
15,NA,TRBD1,TRBJ1-3,TRBV5-6,TGTGCCAGCAGTTGGAGGACAGGTTCTGGAAACACCATATATTTT,CASSWRTGSGNTIYF
15,NA,TRBD1,TRBJ2-7,TRBV4-1,TGCGCCAGCAGCCCCCGGGACAGTAGTACCTACGAGCAGTACTTC,CASSPRDSSTYEQYF
18,NA,NA,TRBJ2-3,TRBV4-1,TGCGCCAGCAGCCAAGAAGGCCCCAGCGGGCGATACACAGATACGCAGTATTTT,CASSQEGPSGRYTDTQYF
17,NA,TRBD2,TRBJ2-1,TRBV4-3,TGCGCCAGCAGCCAAGGGGAGTCCGGGAGGACCTACAATGAGCAGTTCTTC,CASSQGESGRTYNEQFF
14,many,NA,TRBJ2-7,TRBV7-6,TGTGCCAGCAGCCCCGGGGCGGGGCTGGGGGAGCAGTACTTC,CASSPGAGLGEQYF
16,NA,TRBD2,TRBJ2-1,TRBV4-1,TGCGCCAGCAGCCAGACCGGGACTAGCACCTACAATGAGCAGTTCTTC,CASSQTGTSTYNEQFF
12,NA,NA,TRBJ1-1,TRBV30,TGTGCCTGGAGTGTGTCGGGGACTGAAGCTTTCTTT,CAWSVSGTEAFF
13,few,NA,TRBJ2-2,TRBV6-5,TGTGCCAGCAGTGAGCGGACCACCGGGGAGCTGTTTTTT,CASSERTTGELFF
16,few,TRBD2,TRBJ2-5,TRBV28,TGTGCCAGCAGTCCCGGACTAGCGGGGAGCCAAGAGACCCAGTACTTC,CASSPGLAGSQETQYF
13,NA,NA,TRBJ2-5,TRBV7-2,TGTGCCAGCAGCTTTACAGTGCTTGAGACCCAGTACTTC,CASSFTVLETQYF
14,few,TRBD1,TRBJ1-4,TRBV4-3,TGCGCCAGCAGCAGGGACAGGGCGAGAGAAAAACTGTTTTTT,CASSRDRAREKLFF
10,NA,NA,TRBJ2-5,TRBV20-1,TGCAGTGCAACAGGAGAGACCCAGTACTTC,CSATGETQYF
14,NA,NA,TRBJ2-7,TRBV25-1,TGTGCCAGCAGTGAGACCGGACAGACCTACGAGCAGTACTTC,CASSETGQTYEQYF
15,few,NA,TRBJ2-7,TRBV5-4,TGTGCCAGCAGCTCAAGACGGGGTGAAACCTACGAGCAGTACTTC,CASSSRRGETYEQYF
16,NA,TRBD1,TRBJ1-2,TRBV19,TGTGCCAGTAGCCCGGGACAGGGGGCGTCAAACTATGGCTACACCTTC,CASSPGQGASNYGYTF
15,few,TRBD2,TRBJ2-1,TRBV5-1,TGCGCCAGCAGAGAAGAAGGGACTAGCTACAATGAGCAGTTCTTC,CASREEGTSYNEQFF
15,few,NA,TRBJ2-1,TRBV7-9,TGTGCCAGCAGCTCCAGGCTAGCGACTTACAATGAGCAGTTCTTC,CASSSRLATYNEQFF
18,few,NA,TRBJ2-3,TRBV28,TGTGCCAGCAGTCCCCTCCCTGGACAGTCCCGCCTCTCCGATACGCAGTATTTT,CASSPLPGQSRLSDTQYF
15,few,TRBD2,TRBJ2-1,TRBV7-2,TGTGCCAGCGGCGGACTAGCGGGGGTATACAATGAGCAGTTCTTC,CASGGLAGVYNEQFF
18,NA,TRBD1,TRBJ2-6,TRBV28,TGTGCCAGCAGTTTATCCGGACAGGGAAACTCTGGGGCCAACGTCCTGACTTTC,CASSLSGQGNSGANVLTF